A selection of T cell receptor beta chains follows, all from one sample in a study of post-analysis software for immune sequencing data. TCRdb recomputed calls from the PCR reads with MiXCR, one row per CDR3 protein. The data hold 750,000 to 950,000 distinct CDR3 sequences, with about 43% observed a single time. The specimen sequenced was blood. These receptors were collected from a girl aged 5-17 years with multiple sclerosis. Each CDR3 is given with its conserved first and last residue. D genes are given only for firm matches. Where a row states a size, it is once, few, many or the class of an expanded clone; other rows omit it.

NA TRBJ2-5 TRBV6-5 TRBD2 CAGSYQTSGETQYF TGTGCCGGCAGTTACCAGACTAGCGGGGAGACCCAGTACTTC
NA TRBJ2-5 TRBV12-3/TRBV12-4 NA CASSLERETQYF TGTGCCAGCAGCCTGGAAAGGGAGACCCAGTACTTC
few TRBJ2-7 TRBV6-1 NA CASNQPGGHYEQYF TGTGCCAGCAACCAACCGGGGGGCCACTACGAGCAGTACTTC
NA TRBJ2-7 TRBV28 NA CASSLGGVPAYEQYF TGTGCCAGCAGTTTAGGCGGGGTTCCGGCCTACGAGCAGTACTTC
NA TRBJ2-3 TRBV9 TRBD2 CASSVGLLAGSDTQYF TGTGCCAGCAGCGTAGGGCTTCTAGCGGGATCGGATACGCAGTATTTT
NA TRBJ1-2 TRBV6-5 NA CASSPAGASYGYTF TGTGCCAGCAGTCCGGCGGGGGCGAGCTATGGCTACACCTTC
few TRBJ2-7 TRBV12-3/TRBV12-4 TRBD1 CASSFWGTGGFKSSYEQYF TGTGCCAGCAGTTTTTGGGGGACAGGGGGCTTTAAATCTTCCTACGAGCAGTACTTC
NA TRBJ2-1 TRBV3-1 NA CASSQAQVGVPYNEQFF TGTGCCAGTAGCCAAGCCCAGGTGGGGGTTCCGTACAATGAGCAGTTCTTC
few TRBJ2-7 TRBV29-1 NA CSVGTVSNEQYF TGCAGCGTTGGAACAGTCTCTAACGAGCAGTACTTC
NA TRBJ2-1 TRBV4-3 NA CASSHPGRGCSYNEQFF TGCGCCAGCAGCCACCCCGGACGGGGGTGCTCCTACAATGAGCAGTTCTTC
NA TRBJ2-7 TRBV20-1 NA CSARDPLTSTSYEQYF TGCAGTGCTAGAGATCCCCTAACTAGTACCTCCTACGAGCAGTACTTC
NA TRBJ2-5 TRBV20-1 NA CSAISTGFRETQYF TGCAGTGCGATATCTACAGGGTTCCGAGAGACCCAGTACTTC
NA TRBJ1-1 TRBV7-2 NA CASSLMAFVHTEAFF TGTGCCAGCAGCTTAATGGCTTTCGTCCACACTGAAGCTTTCTTT